Listed below are T cell receptor beta chains from one sample, sequenced in a study of blood T cell repertoires in COVID-19. Generated by immunoSEQ multiplex PCR, the TCRdb table keeps only in-frame clones and is missing some. The data hold 150,000 to 200,000 clones, with roughly nine tenths observed a single time. What was sequenced was peripheral blood. The receptors derive from a man aged 18-30 years with acute or convalescent COVID-19. The CDR3 runs from the conserved cysteine through the conserved F or W. Fields, in order: V gene, J gene, CDR3 protein.

V gene: TRBV9; J gene: TRBJ2-3; CDR3 protein: CASSVGVAGPTDTQYF
V gene: TRBV6-5; J gene: TRBJ2-4; CDR3 protein: CATAGLAKNIQYF
V gene: TRBV12-3/TRBV12-4; J gene: TRBJ2-2; CDR3 protein: CASSFTHTGELFF
V gene: TRBV24-1; J gene: TRBJ1-2; CDR3 protein: CATSDSTGRFGYTF
V gene: TRBV6-1; J gene: TRBJ2-7; CDR3 protein: CASSELTGKDYEQYF
V gene: TRBV30; J gene: TRBJ2-1; CDR3 protein: CAWHRDYNEQFF
V gene: TRBV18; J gene: TRBJ1-5; CDR3 protein: CASSPNRGDNQPQHF
V gene: TRBV11-3; J gene: TRBJ2-3; CDR3 protein: CASSSRTGATDTQYF
V gene: TRBV12-3/TRBV12-4; J gene: TRBJ1-1; CDR3 protein: CASSQGGSEAFF
V gene: TRBV25-1; J gene: TRBJ2-1; CDR3 protein: CASSETDAGWDNEQFF
V gene: TRBV19; J gene: TRBJ1-5; CDR3 protein: CASKEGSQPQHF
V gene: TRBV5-8; J gene: TRBJ2-7; CDR3 protein: CASSFGTGLYEQYF
V gene: TRBV3-1/TRBV3-2; J gene: TRBJ1-2; CDR3 protein: CASSPRQGANYGYTF
V gene: TRBV25-1; J gene: TRBJ2-2; CDR3 protein: CASSARGLFTGELFF
V gene: TRBV9; J gene: TRBJ1-1; CDR3 protein: CASSVEGVGGEAFF
V gene: TRBV5-1; J gene: TRBJ1-1; CDR3 protein: CASSLLSGGRRVNTEAFF
V gene: TRBV19; J gene: TRBJ1-5; CDR3 protein: CASSTGGSNQPQHF
V gene: TRBV3-1/TRBV3-2; J gene: TRBJ1-2; CDR3 protein: CASSPDNNYGYTF
V gene: TRBV23-1; J gene: TRBJ1-1; CDR3 protein: CASTAPRDRPGSVTEAFF
V gene: TRBV30; J gene: TRBJ2-5; CDR3 protein: CAWSPRLAGGLETQYF
V gene: TRBV10-3; J gene: TRBJ2-1; CDR3 protein: CAISDPGLTGFGFF
V gene: TRBV30; J gene: TRBJ2-7; CDR3 protein: CAWSVGDSISYEQYF
V gene: TRBV10-2; J gene: TRBJ2-1; CDR3 protein: CASSGRTGEDNEQFF
V gene: TRBV7-8; J gene: TRBJ1-1; CDR3 protein: CASSYTDRANTEAFF
V gene: TRBV5-6; J gene: TRBJ1-5; CDR3 protein: CASSFWPTGGGQPQHF
V gene: TRBV3-1/TRBV3-2; J gene: TRBJ2-5; CDR3 protein: CASSQGQVQETQYF
V gene: TRBV2; J gene: TRBJ1-2; CDR3 protein: CASSRTGEYGYTF
V gene: TRBV7-2; J gene: TRBJ1-5; CDR3 protein: CASSLGGTGLQPQHF
V gene: TRBV5-1; J gene: TRBJ1-5; CDR3 protein: CASSLGQGEWPQHF
V gene: TRBV4-1; J gene: TRBJ1-3; CDR3 protein: CASSQPLESSGNTIYF
V gene: TRBV19; J gene: TRBJ1-5; CDR3 protein: CASLDRGNQPQHF
V gene: TRBV3-1/TRBV3-2; J gene: TRBJ2-3; CDR3 protein: CASSQAPPTSGITQYF
V gene: TRBV7-3; J gene: TRBJ2-1; CDR3 protein: CASSRGQGHNEQFF
V gene: TRBV5-1; J gene: TRBJ1-4; CDR3 protein: CASSLEGARNEKLFF
V gene: TRBV6-4; J gene: TRBJ2-3; CDR3 protein: CASSAAGGSTDTQYF
V gene: TRBV2; J gene: TRBJ1-1; CDR3 protein: CASREWATNTEAFF
V gene: TRBV10-1; J gene: TRBJ1-1; CDR3 protein: CASSELGATEAFF
V gene: TRBV27; J gene: TRBJ1-4; CDR3 protein: CASSLQYNEKLFF
V gene: TRBV6-4; J gene: TRBJ2-2; CDR3 protein: CASRPGPNTGELFF
V gene: TRBV10-2; J gene: TRBJ2-7; CDR3 protein: CASLGLAGAEQYF
V gene: TRBV19; J gene: TRBJ2-1; CDR3 protein: CASSIGGGQSSYNEQFF
V gene: TRBV7-8; J gene: TRBJ2-3; CDR3 protein: CASSLAEGSSTDTQYF
V gene: TRBV9; J gene: TRBJ1-6; CDR3 protein: CASSVESTPYNSPLHF
V gene: TRBV7-9; J gene: TRBJ2-2; CDR3 protein: CASSLPEGQGPGELFF
V gene: TRBV5-1; J gene: TRBJ1-1; CDR3 protein: CASSLFDLRGPTEAFF
V gene: TRBV14; J gene: TRBJ2-1; CDR3 protein: CASSQGGGPYNEQFF
V gene: TRBV7-2; J gene: TRBJ1-5; CDR3 protein: CASSLGGGSQPQHF
V gene: TRBV19; J gene: TRBJ1-1; CDR3 protein: CASRAGDRGVNTEAFF
V gene: TRBV30; J gene: TRBJ1-1; CDR3 protein: CACLTGVKPEAFF
V gene: TRBV15; J gene: TRBJ1-1; CDR3 protein: CATSRDRGRGLTEAFF
V gene: TRBV27; J gene: TRBJ1-6; CDR3 protein: CASSLSWEGSSPLHF
V gene: TRBV29-1; J gene: TRBJ2-1; CDR3 protein: CSGTSLTYNEQFF
V gene: TRBV5-1; J gene: TRBJ2-1; CDR3 protein: CASSPGQSSYNEQFF
V gene: TRBV28; J gene: TRBJ1-3; CDR3 protein: CASNPGGPGNTIYF
V gene: TRBV19; J gene: TRBJ1-6; CDR3 protein: CASSIGVGLSSPLHF
V gene: TRBV7-9; J gene: TRBJ1-6; CDR3 protein: CASSYQVRQGHSPLHF
V gene: TRBV28; J gene: TRBJ1-2; CDR3 protein: CASSFSGGNYGYTF
V gene: TRBV19; J gene: TRBJ2-7; CDR3 protein: CASSILGTRVGRYF
V gene: TRBV5-5; J gene: TRBJ1-3; CDR3 protein: CASSLLGAGGPRSGNTIYF